The clone carrying this T cell receptor (beta chain) was detected once. Germline V gene sequence: CDR1 SEHNR, CDR2 FQNEAQ (reference sequence). CDR3 size: 14 residues. The V end was cut by 5 bases, the J end by 4 bases, with 14 bases between. The TCR beta repertoire was assessed by survey-level immunoSEQ sequencing. Data came from immunoSEQ multiplex PCR; TCRdb stores just in-frame clones and leaves some out. Of nearly 70,000 clones listed, around 93% were seen once; the top ten hold roughly 4.5%. The sample taken for sequencing was PBMCs. The chain combines TRBV7-9 with TRBJ1-1, with D possibly matching TRBD1 (6 bases). The receptor's source is a man aged 40-50 years with rheumatoid arthritis. The CDR3 sequence: CASSQGGRGTEAFF. For the CDR3, the DNA is TGTGCCAGCAGCCAAGGGGGTAGGGGCACTGAAGCTTTCTTT. Full variable domain (outside the CDR3, taken from reference TRBV7-9 and TRBJ1-1): DTGVSQNPRHKITKRGQNVTFRCDPISEHNRLYWYRQTLGQGPEFLTYFQNEAQLEKSRLLSDRFSAERPKGSFSTLEIQRTEQGDSAMYLCASSQGGRGTEAFFGQGTRLTVV.